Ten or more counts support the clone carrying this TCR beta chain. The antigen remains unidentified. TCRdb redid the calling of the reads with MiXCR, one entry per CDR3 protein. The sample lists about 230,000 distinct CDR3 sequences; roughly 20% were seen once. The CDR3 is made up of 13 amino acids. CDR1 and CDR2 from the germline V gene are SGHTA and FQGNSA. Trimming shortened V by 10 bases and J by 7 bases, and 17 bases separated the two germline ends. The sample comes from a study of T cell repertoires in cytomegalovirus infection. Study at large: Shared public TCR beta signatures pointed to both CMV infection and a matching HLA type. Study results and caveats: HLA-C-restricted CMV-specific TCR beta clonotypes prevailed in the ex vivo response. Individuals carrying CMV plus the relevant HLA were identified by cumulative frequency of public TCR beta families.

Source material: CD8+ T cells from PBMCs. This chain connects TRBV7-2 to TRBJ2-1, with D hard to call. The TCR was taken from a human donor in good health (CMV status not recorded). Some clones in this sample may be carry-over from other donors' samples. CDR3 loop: CATTPTPDNEQFF. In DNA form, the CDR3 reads TGTGCCACCACCCCTACACCTGATAATGAGCAGTTCTTC.